This is a list of T cell receptor beta chains from one sample in a study of cytomegalovirus exposure and HLA in healthy donors. This table comes from immunoSEQ multiplex PCR, and its TCRdb copy is limited to in-frame clones, with some not included. The sample has fewer than 250,000 clones; less than 85% are singletons. Sequencing was performed on PBMCs. These receptors all come from a man aged 25-45 years in good health and CMV-seropositive. The CDR3 runs from the conserved cysteine through the conserved F or W.

j_gene | v_gene | CDR3aa
TRBJ1-4 | TRBV9 | CASSVVKGQGNEKLFF
TRBJ2-2 | TRBV2 | CASQTGVNTGELFF
TRBJ2-5 | TRBV18 | CASSPTSGQETQYF
TRBJ1-3 | TRBV25-1 | CASSGQGGNTIYF
TRBJ2-1 | TRBV7-2 | CASSSLAGGYNEQFF
TRBJ1-5 | TRBV29-1 | CSVGQGKQPQHF
TRBJ1-3 | TRBV7-9 | CASRGGAFSGNTIYF
TRBJ1-1 | TRBV6-5 | CASSFLSATRGTEAFF
TRBJ2-6 | TRBV4-2 | CASSQEGGLRGANVLTF
TRBJ2-1 | TRBV28 | CASSTAGGSFYNEQFF
TRBJ1-2 | TRBV6-5 | CASSNRVGGYTF
TRBJ2-1 | TRBV18 | CASSPRNGGNNEQFF
TRBJ1-2 | TRBV29-1 | CSVFTGSGYTF
TRBJ1-4 | TRBV28 | CASSSGGNREKLFF
TRBJ2-5 | TRBV7-9 | CALPDKGVFGTQYF
TRBJ2-5 | TRBV2 | CASRFIAGPQETQYF
TRBJ2-3 | TRBV4-3 | CASSQGYSGSRTDTQYF
TRBJ1-4 | TRBV28 | CASTPGQGWEKLFF
TRBJ2-5 | TRBV9 | CASSGPEASGEVLETQYF
TRBJ2-5 | TRBV21-1 | CASSGNGGSKKTQYF
TRBJ2-1 | TRBV11-3 | CASSRLAAGEQFF
TRBJ2-1 | TRBV28 | CASTGELAGGNEQFF
TRBJ2-1 | TRBV11-3 | CASSSFRGTEQFF
TRBJ2-1 | TRBV5-1 | CASSLGYTSNEQFF
TRBJ1-5 | TRBV19 | CASREGQLNQPQHF
TRBJ1-1 | TRBV5-5 | CASSWTITEAFF
TRBJ1-5 | TRBV4-3 | CASSQDYGTRDQPQHF
TRBJ2-7 | TRBV18 | CASSPLASGVAYEQYF
TRBJ1-2 | TRBV10-3 | CAISEPRGPGYTF
TRBJ1-2 | TRBV28 | CASSPGTANYGYTF
TRBJ2-1 | TRBV7-3 | CASSLTDRSYNEQFF
TRBJ2-7 | TRBV4-2 | CASSSDRGAYEQYF
TRBJ1-1 | TRBV25-1 | CASSEFGGNTEAFF
TRBJ2-7 | TRBV5-6 | CASSPMRAEAYEQYF
TRBJ2-2 | TRBV9 | CASSVTTGTGSGELFF
TRBJ1-1 | TRBV7-9 | CASSLRDRNTEAFF
TRBJ2-5 | TRBV30 | CAWSAGGGLGETQYF
TRBJ2-1 | TRBV11-2 | CASSLDYQNNEQFF
TRBJ1-3 | TRBV5-1 | CASSSPAASGNTIYF
TRBJ2-1 | TRBV28 | CASSFSLRTSGKDEQFF
TRBJ2-7 | TRBV28 | CASSPRVGEQYF
TRBJ1-6 | TRBV18 | CASSPETGGEGSPLHF
TRBJ2-5 | TRBV27 | CASSKQGIQETQYF
TRBJ1-2 | TRBV6-1 | CASSELSGYGYTF
TRBJ2-5 | TRBV11-2 | CASSLSLAGGQVGETQYF
TRBJ1-1 | TRBV15 | CATSEDRVNTEAFF